The 29 T cell receptor beta chains presented below share a single source sample, sequenced in a study of long-term antiretroviral therapy in people with HIV. The immunoSEQ assay was v3.0, run at survey level. Assay used: immunoSEQ multiplex PCR; TCRdb lists only in-frame clones, some missing. The sample holds 15,000 to 20,000 clones, around 81% seen once. Sequencing was performed on unsorted PBMCs, taken 2.2 years after starting antiretroviral therapy. Source of these receptors: a man aged 45 to 65 with HIV.

The rearrangement links TRBV29-1 to TRBJ1-2; D is possibly TRBD1 (6 bases). Germline loops: CDR1 SQVTM, CDR2 ANQGSEA. The CDR3 consists of 11 residues. The V gene lost 4 bases and the J gene lost 10 bases, with 13 bases spanning the gap. CDR3 in DNA: TGCAGCGTTGTGGACAGCTATTTCTACACCTTC. This sequence encodes CSVVDSYFYTF.

The chain has TRBV5-6 and TRBJ1-5; no firm D call. V lost 4 bases, J lost 5 bases, and 10 bases lay in between. Germline V gene data show CDR1 as SGHDT and CDR2 as YYEEEE. The CDR3 sequence is 13 residues long. The CDR3 DNA follows: TGTGCCAGCAGCAACCGGGGTGATCAGCCCCAGCATTTT. Translated: CASSNRGDQPQHF.

The table lists this clone with a few counts. CDR3 DNA sequence: TGTGCCAGCCGGTCGCAGGGGACCAACTATGGCTACACCTTC. Translating it yields CASRSQGTNYGYTF. V and J are TRBV28 and TRBJ1-2; TRBD1 might be the D (6 bases). The germline V gene has CDR1 MDHEN and CDR2 SYDVKM. V lost 8 bases and J 2 bases, leaving 15 bases between the germline ends. The CDR3 has 14 residues.

The chain combines TRBV9 with TRBJ2-7, with 10 bases fitting TRBD2. J lost 2 bases, V lost 0 bases, and 8 bases had no gene match. This CDR3 comprises 17 residues. Germline assignment: CDR1 SGDLS and CDR2 YYNGEE. CDR3 in DNA: TGTGCCAGCAGCGTAGCGCCGTTAGCGGGAGGCCCCTACGAGCAGTACTTC. This gives the protein CASSVAPLAGGPYEQYF. The full variable domain, in which reference TRBV9 and TRBJ2-7 provide the parts outside the CDR3, is DSGVTQTPKHLITATGQRVTLRCSPRSGDLSVYWYQQSLDQGLQFLIQYYNGEERAKGNILERFSAQQFPDLHSELNLSSLELGDSALYFCASSVAPLAGGPYEQYFGPGTRLTVT.

The chain combines TRBV27 with TRBJ2-7; D perhaps matches TRBD1 (5 bases). Trimming took 2 bases from V and 3 from J, leaving 14 bases between them. Looked up from germline, CDR1 is MNHEY and CDR2 is SMNVEV (reference sequence). The CDR3 has 15 residues. The CDR3 spells CASSLGPPGIYEQYF. Here the CDR3 DNA reads TGTGCCAGCAGTTTAGGGCCCCCAGGGATCTACGAGCAGTACTTC.

This chain uses TRBV6-1 with TRBJ2-7; 11 positions agree with TRBD1. Unmatched junction bases numbered 3, after V lost 4 bases and J lost 1 base. CDR1 MNHNS and CDR2 SASEGT come from the germline V gene. The length of the CDR3 is 15 residues. The CDR3 DNA is TGTGCCAGCAGTGCCCGGGACAGGGGGTCCTACGAGCAGTACTTC. Protein product: CASSARDRGSYEQYF.

The rearrangement uses TRBV9 and TRBJ2-2, with a weak D call TRBD2 (5 bases). CDR1 SGDLS and CDR2 YYNGEE come from the germline V gene. V was shortened by 0 bases and J by 0 bases, with 12 bases between the two germline ends. The CDR3 runs 17 residues. The CDR3, as DNA: TGTGCCAGCAGCGTAGCTGGGGAGCGGCCGAACACCGGGGAGCTGTTTTTT. Encoded protein: CASSVAGERPNTGELFF.

The rearrangement links TRBV19 to TRBJ2-5; 7 positions agree with TRBD2. This CDR3 has 13 amino acids. Trimming took 7 bases from V and 2 from J; bases not matched to a gene: 4. CDR1 is LNHDA, CDR2 SQIVND, per germline (reference sequence). CDR3 sequence: CASMGLRQETQYF. CDR3 nucleotides: TGTGCCAGTATGGGACTACGACAAGAGACCCAGTACTTC. The full variable domain, rest sourced from reference TRBV19 and TRBJ2-5, is DGGITQSPKYLFRKEGQNVTLSCEQNLNHDAMYWYRQDPGQGLRLIYYSQIVNDFQKGDIAEGYSVSREKKESFPLTVTSAQKNPTAFYLCASMGLRQETQYFGPGTRLLVL.

The V call is TRBV28, the J call TRBJ2-7; tentative D call: TRBD1 (5 bases). V was trimmed by 7 bases and J by 0 bases, leaving 16 bases between them. Germline CDR1 and CDR2: MDHEN and SYDVKM. This CDR3 spans 15 amino acids. This chain's CDR3 is CASTPGRARSYEQYF. The CDR3 coding sequence is TGTGCCAGCACCCCAGGCAGGGCCCGCTCCTACGAGCAGTACTTC.

The chain is built from TRBV30 and TRBJ2-5, with D perhaps TRBD1 (5 bases). CDR3 length: 13 amino acids. CDR1 is GTSNPN, CDR2 SVGIG, per germline (reference sequence). The V and J ends lost 2 bases and 4 bases respectively, with 11 bases between them. CDR3 residues: CAWSRGSTETQYF. As DNA, the CDR3 is TGTGCCTGGAGTAGGGGAAGTACAGAGACCCAGTACTTC.

J is TRBJ2-7 and V is TRBV7-9, with D possibly being TRBD2 (6 bases). CDR1 is SEHNR, CDR2 FQNEAQ, per germline (reference sequence). The CDR3 runs 16 residues. V lost 5 bases and J lost 2, with 19 bases in between. CDR3 sequence: CASSEGTHEITYEQYF. CDR3 DNA: TGTGCCAGCAGCGAGGGGACTCACGAGATCACCTACGAGCAGTACTTC.

This chain joins TRBV5-1 and TRBJ1-1; 8 bases are a match to TRBD1. This CDR3 contains 14 residues. The ends lost 5 bases at V and 4 bases at J; junction bases unmatched: 7. Germline loops: CDR1 SGHRS, CDR2 YFSETQ. CDR3 DNA sequence: TGCGCCAGCAGACCACAGGGGGAGAGCACTGAAGCTTTCTTT. It encodes CASRPQGESTEAFF. The whole variable domain, remainder taken from reference TRBV5-1 and TRBJ1-1, is KAGVTQTPRYLIKTRGQQVTLSCSPISGHRSVSWYQQTPGQGLQFLFEYFSETQRNKGNFPGRFSGRQFSNSRSEMNVSTLELGDSALYLCASRPQGESTEAFFGQGTRLTVV.

The chain employs TRBV27 and TRBJ2-6; the D gene is possibly TRBD2 (6 bases). The germline V gene has CDR1 MNHEY and CDR2 SMNVEV (reference sequence). The V gene lost 3 bases and the J gene lost 2 bases, with 8 bases spanning the gap. The CDR3 has 15 amino acids. CDR3 bases: TGTGCCAGCAGTTTCGGAGGGACTGGGGCCAACGTCCTGACTTTC. Its protein product is CASSFGGTGANVLTF.

Turning to this clone: The same CDR3 arises from other DNA sequences in this sample as well. This chain joins TRBV5-6 and TRBJ1-5; possible D gene TRBD1, 6 bases. V shed 2 bases and J shed 4 bases, with 13 bases lying between them. CDR3 size: 15 residues. Germline V gene data show CDR1 as SGHDT and CDR2 as YYEEEE. The CDR3 reads CASSLRQALNQPQHF. The CDR3 DNA sequence: TGTGCCAGCAGCTTACGACAGGCCCTAAATCAGCCCCAGCATTTT.

This chain connects TRBV20-1 to TRBJ1-1; D unclear. V lost 7 bases, J lost 11 bases, and 14 bases lay in between. This CDR3 comprises 10 residues. Germline V CDR1 and CDR2: DFQATT, SNEGSKA (reference sequence). CDR3 nucleotides: TGCAGTGTGCGGGTTGAGGGCGCTTTCTTT. Translating it yields CSVRVEGAFF.

This clone was seen a few times. V usage is TRBV6-5 and J usage is TRBJ1-3; tentatively, D is TRBD1 (5 bases). Trimming shortened V by 6 bases and J by 3 bases, and 12 bases separated the two germline ends. CDR1 and CDR2 (germline): MNHEY, SVGAGI. The CDR3 runs to 14 residues. In DNA form, the CDR3 reads TGTGCCAGCAGCCTTTTAGGGGTTGGAAACACCATATATTTT. Its translation is CASSLLGVGNTIYF.

The chain recombines TRBV10-3 with TRBJ1-1; D perhaps matches TRBD1 (6 bases). Per germline, CDR1 ENHRY and CDR2 SYGVKD. Trimming pared 2 bases from V and 1 base from J, leaving 8 bases between. The CDR3 contains 14 residues. In nucleotides, the CDR3 is TGTGCCATCAGTGAGGGGGGCAGGAACACTGAAGCTTTCTTT. Protein: CAISEGGRNTEAFF.

The chain carries TRBV19 and TRBJ2-2; D gene uncertain. CDR1 is LNHDA, CDR2 SQIVND, per germline (reference sequence). CDR3 size: 14 residues. Trimming took off 5 bases at V and 5 bases at J, with 12 bases between the two ends. CDR3 nucleotides: TGTGCCAGTAGTTACGGGCTTGGGACCGGGGAGCTGTTTTTT. Its translation is CASSYGLGTGELFF.

This clone has just a few counts. The chain joins TRBV7-9 to TRBJ1-3, with D uncertain. Germline values: CDR1 SEHNR, CDR2 FQNEAQ (reference sequence). This CDR3 is 15 amino acids long. V lost 5 bases to trimming and J lost 8 bases, with 19 bases between them. CDR3 sequence: CASSLRASVADTIYF. The CDR3 DNA reads TGTGCCAGCAGCCTTCGGGCCTCTGTTGCGGACACCATATATTTT.

The V gene is TRBV4-1, the J gene TRBJ2-6; D is possibly TRBD1 (6 bases). This CDR3 spans 17 amino acids. The germline CDR1 and CDR2 sequences are MGHRA and YSYEKL. V was clipped by 4 bases and J by 0 bases, with 13 bases between them. DNA for the CDR3: TGCGCCAGCAGCCTCCGGACAGCCAGCTCTGGGGCCAACGTCCTGACTTTC. Its translation is CASSLRTASSGANVLTF.

The V and J genes are TRBV27 and TRBJ2-7, with 9 bases identical to TRBD1. The germline CDR1 and CDR2 sequences are MNHEY and SMNVEV (reference sequence). V lost 3 bases to trimming and J lost 3 bases; unmatched junction nucleotides: 12. The CDR3 is 17 residues long. CDR3 loop: CASSFAPSGQGLYEQYF. For the CDR3, the DNA is TGTGCCAGCAGTTTTGCCCCATCGGGACAGGGACTCTACGAGCAGTACTTC.

This chain uses TRBV4-1 with TRBJ2-1; 8 bases match TRBD2. This CDR3 has 15 residues. V shed 2 bases, J shed 6 bases, and the junction held 6 bases outside the gene matches. Germline assignment: CDR1 MGHRA and CDR2 YSYEKL. Written as DNA, the CDR3 is TGCGCCAGCAGCCAATCAGCGGCGGGGGGCAATGAGCAGTTCTTC. Protein: CASSQSAAGGNEQFF.

The chain recombines TRBV28 with TRBJ1-2; 7 bases line up with TRBD1. CDR3 length: 13 residues. With 10 bases clipped from V and 4 bases from J, the junction kept 9 bases outside the gene matches. Germline V gene sequence: CDR1 MDHEN, CDR2 SYDVKM. The CDR3 protein is CATYRDRLYGYTF. Here the CDR3 DNA reads TGTGCCACCTACCGGGACAGACTCTATGGCTACACCTTC.

The chain is built from TRBV6-5 and TRBJ2-5; tentative D call: TRBD1 (5 bases). The J call may be wrong; the DNA end is better matched by TRBJ2-7. The CDR3 consists of 15 residues. The V gene's germline CDR1 is MNHEY and CDR2 SVGAGI. CDR3 nucleotides: TGTGCCAGCAGTTACTCGAGACAGCGATCCTACGAGCAGTACTTC. It yields the protein CASSYSRQRSYEQYF.

This clone was recorded a few times. The rearrangement joins TRBV19 to TRBJ1-4, with a tentative D call TRBD1 (6 bases). The CDR3 is 14 amino acids. V was pared by 6 bases and J by 6 bases, with 14 bases between. Germline V gene data show CDR1 as LNHDA and CDR2 as SQIVND (reference sequence). The CDR3, as DNA: TGTGCCAGTAGACTACAGGGAAGGGATGAAAAACTGTTTTTT. This gives the protein CASRLQGRDEKLFF.

The rearrangement uses TRBV9 and TRBJ2-1; TRBD2 aligns across 7 bases. From germline, CDR1 is SGDLS and CDR2 YYNGEE. V was pared by 4 bases and J by 6 bases, with 16 bases of the junction left unmatched. The CDR3 sequence is 17 residues long. The CDR3 region has the DNA TGTGCCAGCAGCCGAAACCCCGGGGGGAGGGGAGGCAATGAGCAGTTCTTC. Translated, it gives CASSRNPGGRGGNEQFF.

This clone occurred once. Distinct nucleotide sequences in the sample also encode this CDR3. The J gene is TRBJ1-1, the V gene TRBV19; 7 nucleotides agree with TRBD1. The J segment lost 5 bases and the V segment lost 3 bases, leaving 6 bases of the junction unmatched. Germline CDR1 LNHDA, CDR2 SQIVND (reference sequence). This CDR3 is 14 amino acids long. The CDR3: CASSMGGGLTEAFF. In nucleotides, the CDR3 is TGTGCCAGTAGTATGGGAGGGGGCTTGACTGAAGCTTTCTTT.

The rearrangement joins TRBV7-9 to TRBJ2-7, with D hard to call. V lost 5 bases and J lost 1, with 6 bases in between. In germline, CDR1 is SEHNR, CDR2 FQNEAQ (reference sequence). The CDR3 has 12 residues. Here the CDR3 reads CASSPRSYEQYF. In DNA, the CDR3 is TGTGCCAGCAGCCCCCGATCCTACGAGCAGTACTTC.

The sample holds a few counts of this clone. This rearrangement joins TRBV6-5 to TRBJ2-5; 7 positions agree with TRBD1. CDR3 length equals 15 residues. V dropped 6 bases and J dropped 7; count of bases not matched to a gene: 14. Germline-derived CDR1 and CDR2 are MNHEY and SVGAGI. CDR3 sequence reads: CASSSDRYPSRTQYF. CDR3 nucleotide sequence: TGTGCCAGCAGCTCGGACAGGTACCCGTCTCGGACCCAGTACTTC.